These 10 T cell receptor beta chains came from one sample sequenced in a study of siplizumab effects on memory and regulatory T cells. The data were produced by immunoSEQ multiplex PCR, yet TCRdb's version contains in-frame clones alone and is incomplete. The data show roughly 100,000 clones, 93% seen once. Input material: CD8+ T cells sorted from blood. These receptors were collected from a human donor in good health.

The chain combines TRBV15 with TRBJ2-7; D perhaps matches TRBD1 (6 bases). Germline V gene data show CDR1 as LNHNV and CDR2 as YYDKDF (reference sequence). The CDR3 sequence is 15 residues long. V was clipped by 4 bases and J by 0 bases, with 13 bases between them. This CDR3 is CATSTRTVSSYEQYF. In nucleotides, the CDR3 is TGTGCCACCAGCACAAGGACAGTTAGCTCCTACGAGCAGTACTTC.

The chain links TRBV11-3 to TRBJ2-7; 8 nucleotides agree with TRBD1. Losses at the gene ends were 2 bases for V and 3 bases for J; bases not matched to a gene: 9. The germline gives CDR1 SGHNT, CDR2 YENEEA. This CDR3 region has 16 residues. CDR3 sequence: CASSLNRQGANYEQYF. In nucleotides, the CDR3 is TGTGCCAGCAGCTTAAATAGGCAGGGGGCTAACTACGAGCAGTACTTC.

The chain carries TRBV7-9 and TRBJ2-7; D call uncertain. Trimming removed 3 bases at V and 3 bases at J, with 6 bases between. CDR3 length equals 12 residues. Germline V lookup: CDR1 SEHNR, CDR2 FQNEAQ (reference sequence). Here the CDR3 reads CASSLESYEQYF. CDR3 nucleotides: TGTGCCAGCAGCTTGGAGAGCTACGAGCAGTACTTC.

This clone was detected a few times. CDR3 bases: TGTGCCAGCAGCGACTGGTACGAGCAGTACTTC. Its protein is CASSDWYEQYF. The chain links TRBV2 to TRBJ2-7; D is unclear. This CDR3 comprises 11 residues. V was trimmed by 6 bases and J by 4 bases, leaving 7 bases between them. Germline CDR1 reads SNHLY; CDR2 reads FYNNEI.

This chain joins TRBV27 and TRBJ2-2; 7 nucleotides align to TRBD1. Per the germline V gene, CDR1 is MNHEY and CDR2 is SMNVEV (reference sequence). V lost 5 bases and J lost 4; bases outside the gene matches: 4. The CDR3 runs to 14 residues. The CDR3 reads CASSATGATGELFF. The CDR3 DNA reads TGTGCCAGCAGTGCCACAGGGGCCACCGGGGAGCTGTTTTTT.

The J gene is TRBJ1-1, the V gene TRBV4-1; 7 bases map to TRBD1. V dropped 7 bases and J dropped 1; count of bases not matched to a gene: 6. This CDR3 region has 14 residues. Germline V gene sequence: CDR1 MGHRA, CDR2 YSYEKL. The CDR3 protein is CASTPRQGNTEAFF. CDR3 in DNA: TGCGCCAGCACCCCAAGACAGGGGAACACTGAAGCTTTCTTT.

This chain uses TRBV30 with TRBJ1-6; 8 bases are a match to TRBD1. This CDR3 spans 13 amino acids. The germline CDR1 and CDR2 sequences are GTSNPN and SVGIG (reference sequence). The junction had 6 bases not matched to a gene; V was cut back by 5 bases and J by 9 bases. For the CDR3, the DNA is TGTGCCTGGTCGACAGGGGATGGTTCACCCCTCCACTTT. Its protein product is CAWSTGDGSPLHF. The variable domain in full, completed from reference TRBV30 and TRBJ1-6, reads SQTIHQWPATLVQPVGSPLSLECTVEGTSNPNLYWYRQAAGRGLQLLFYSVGIGQISSEVPQNLSASRPQDRQFILSSKKLLLSDSGFYLCAWSTGDGSPLHFGNGTRLTVT.

The rearrangement joins TRBV2 to TRBJ2-3; the D gene is possibly TRBD1 (5 bases). V dropped 5 bases and J dropped 4 bases, with 16 bases sitting between them. Germline V gives CDR1 SNHLY, CDR2 FYNNEI. This CDR3 has 15 amino acids. The CDR3 protein is CASSMTVSKSDTQYF. The CDR3 DNA reads as TGTGCCAGCAGTATGACAGTTTCAAAGTCAGATACGCAGTATTTT.

This clone was seen only once. The chain uses TRBV9 and TRBJ2-7, with TRBD2 identical over 7 bases. This CDR3 region has 13 residues. Looked up from germline, CDR1 is SGDLS and CDR2 is YYNGEE. V shed 2 bases, J shed 3 bases, and the junction held 2 bases outside the gene matches. CDR3 in amino acids: CASSVGTNYEQYF. The CDR3 region has the DNA TGTGCCAGCAGCGTTGGGACTAACTACGAGCAGTACTTC.

V and J are TRBV6-4 and TRBJ2-6, with D perhaps TRBD1 (5 bases). V was clipped by 0 bases and J by 0 bases, with 9 bases between them. There are 17 residues in the CDR3. CDR1 and CDR2 from the germline V gene are MRHNA and SNTAGT. CDR3 protein: CASSDSDSSSGANVLTF. In DNA, the CDR3 is TGTGCCAGCAGTGACTCTGACAGCTCCTCTGGGGCCAACGTCCTGACTTTC.